This T cell receptor beta chain was captured by sequencing in a study of blood T cell repertoires in COVID-19. Overall study context: Sites across the United States, Italy and Spain contributed samples from acute and convalescent COVID-19. The cDNA or gDNA used as material had been derived from T cells, B-cell-depleted T cells, or PBMCs.

In its sample, this clone was seen a few times. Per the study methods: How many nucleated cells were present was estimated from reference gene primer amplification. Libraries were prepared by immunoSEQ multiplex PCR; TCRdb keeps only in-frame clonotypes and omits some of them. That table gives V, J and clone size, and the DNA gave D and trimming. The table lists around 150,000 clones, about 79% of them singletons, with over 4% in the top ten. Trimming took off 0 bases at V and 5 bases at J, with 16 bases between the two ends. Germline CDR1 and CDR2: SGHDN and FVKESK. The CDR3 covers 17 residues. This receptor was taken from a woman older than 75 with active or convalescent COVID-19. Sequencing used peripheral blood. This chain connects TRBV14 to TRBJ2-2; D may be TRBD1 (6 bases). The chain's CDR3 is CASSQDTWGPRTGELFF. The CDR3 DNA is TGTGCCAGCAGCCAAGATACGTGGGGGCCAAGGACCGGGGAGCTGTTTTTT.